The rows below give T cell receptor beta chains drawn from one sample of a study of shared clonotypes between healthy human individuals. Produced via immunoSEQ multiplex PCR; TCRdb's table is partial and in-frame only. The sample carries about 1.1 million clones, approximately 80% recorded once. The specimen sequenced was memory CD4+ T cells from PBMCs. The receptor source for this set is a man aged 18 to 29 in good health. Some clones in this sample may be carry-over from other donors' samples. Both conserved end residues are part of each CDR3. A D gene is named only where the DNA matches it firmly. Size is stated for part of the rows, as once, few or many counts, or as a class when the clone is expanded.

v_call	d_call	j_call	clone_size	cdr3_aa	cdr3_nt
TRBV5-6	.	TRBJ2-5	.	CASSPGTVTGRTQYF	TGTGCCAGCAGCCCCGGGACAGTGACCGGGAGGACCCAGTACTTC
TRBV19	.	TRBJ2-5	.	CASSLRGGLTLSLQETQYF	TGTGCCAGTAGTTTGAGGGGGGGACTAACACTCTCGCTCCAAGAGACCCAGTACTTC
TRBV28	.	TRBJ2-7	.	CASSYYRRGWQYF	TGTGCCAGCAGTTACTACAGGCGTGGTTGGCAGTACTTC
TRBV6-1	.	TRBJ2-1	many	CASAVLAGEANEQFF	TGTGCCTCAGCAGTGTTGGCAGGGGAAGCCAATGAGCAGTTCTTC
TRBV27	TRBD2	TRBJ2-4	.	CASSLTRELMVEYF	TGTGCCAGCAGTTTAACGCGGGAGCTCATGGTGGAGTACTTC
TRBV6-5	.	TRBJ2-7	.	CASRKGGSFHEQYF	TGTGCCAGCAGAAAAGGTGGGAGCTTCCACGAGCAGTACTTC
TRBV28	TRBD1	TRBJ1-5	.	CASSTRDRRNQPQHF	TGTGCCAGCAGTACCAGGGACAGAAGGAATCAGCCCCAGCATTTT
TRBV6-1	.	TRBJ2-7	.	CATSRKRVGHEQYF	TGTGCCACCTCCCGAAAAAGGGTGGGCCACGAGCAGTACTTC
TRBV15	TRBD2	TRBJ2-7	.	CATSRAWTSGSREQYF	TGTGCCACCAGCAGAGCCTGGACTAGCGGGAGTCGGGAGCAGTACTTC
TRBV6-4	TRBD1	TRBJ2-7	.	CASRPDRSSYEQYF	TGTGCCAGCAGGCCGGACAGGAGCTCCTACGAGCAGTACTTC
TRBV10-1	.	TRBJ1-1	.	CATRALMNTEAFF	TGCGCCACACGGGCCCTCATGAACACTGAAGCTTTCTTT
TRBV7-2	.	TRBJ2-3	.	CASTNLGQPTDTQYF	TGTGCCAGCACAAATCTCGGACAGCCCACAGATACGCAGTATTTT
TRBV2	TRBD2	TRBJ2-1	.	CASRWAGVDNEQFF	TGTGCCAGCAGATGGGCGGGAGTCGACAATGAGCAGTTCTTC
TRBV13	TRBD2	TRBJ2-7	.	CASTIGASGNRAPEQYF	TGTGCCAGCACCATAGGGGCTAGCGGGAATCGAGCCCCCGAGCAGTACTTC
TRBV6-1	.	TRBJ2-2	once	CASSVLGGSTGELFF	TGTGCCAGCAGTGTCCTTGGGGGATCTACCGGGGAGCTGTTTTTT
TRBV15	.	TRBJ1-1	.	CATSRDLGLIGGTEAFF	TGTGCCACCAGCAGAGATCTGGGTCTCATCGGGGGCACTGAAGCTTTCTTT
TRBV29-1	.	TRBJ1-3	.	CSVGFPGNTIYF	TGCAGCGTTGGATTTCCTGGAAACACCATATATTTT
TRBV7-8	.	TRBJ2-7	few	CASSLEPTVWYEQYF	TGTGCCAGCAGCTTAGAGCCAACTGTATGGTACGAGCAGTACTTC
TRBV29-1	TRBD1	TRBJ2-3	.	CSVDGGQDTQYF	TGCAGCGTTGATGGGGGACAGGATACGCAGTATTTT
TRBV5-1	.	TRBJ1-5	.	CASRSTPGGNQPQHF	TGCGCCAGCAGATCTACGCCAGGGGGCAATCAGCCCCAGCATTTT
TRBV11-3	.	TRBJ1-1	.	CASSRGGGLGNTEAFF	TGTGCCAGCAGCCGAGGCGGGGGTTTGGGGAACACTGAAGCTTTCTTT
TRBV6-5	.	TRBJ2-7	.	CASIGDGSYEQYF	TGTGCCAGCATTGGGGACGGTTCCTACGAGCAGTACTTC
TRBV12-5	TRBD1	TRBJ1-1	.	CASGQGGTEAFF	TGTGCTAGTGGCCAGGGGGGGACTGAAGCTTTCTTT
TRBV9	.	TRBJ2-5	.	CASSVEGRLGETQYF	TGTGCCAGCAGCGTAGAGGGTCGACTGGGAGAGACCCAGTACTTC
TRBV6-1	.	TRBJ2-5	.	CASSERWGETQYF	TGTGCCAGCAGTGAGCGTTGGGGGGAGACCCAGTACTTC
TRBV6-6	TRBD1	TRBJ1-5	.	CASSSGQGDNQPQHF	TGTGCCAGCAGTTCGGGACAGGGTGACAATCAGCCCCAGCATTTT
TRBV5-4	.	TRBJ1-2	.	CASSFQGNYGYTF	TGTGCCAGCAGCTTTCAAGGGAACTATGGCTACACCTTC